This T cell receptor beta chain originates from a study of T cell changes during pregnancy in multiple sclerosis. By sample fraction, this clone is medium-sized (0.01 to 0.1%). Distinct nucleotide sequences in the sample also encode this CDR3. Assay used: immunoSEQ multiplex PCR; TCRdb lists only in-frame clones, some missing. The table has over 90,000 clones, roughly 92% seen once; the top ten hold around 0.84%. This specimen consisted of peripheral blood, obtained after pregnancy. This sequence was found in a female donor with multiple sclerosis, enrolled in a pregnancy study.

CDR3 nucleotides: TGTGCCAGCAGCCAGGGACAGGGCGCCTATGGCTACACCTTC. Its protein is CASSQGQGAYGYTF. The V and J genes are TRBV4-2 and TRBJ1-2, with TRBD1 matching over 9 bases. In germline, CDR1 is LGHNA, CDR2 YNFKEQ. V was pared by 3 bases and J by 4 bases, with 3 bases of the junction left unmatched. The CDR3 is 14 residues long.